This entry concerns a single TCR beta chain. Relative to the germline gene, one junction end is altered; a read error may explain this. Clones were sequenced by immunoSEQ multiplex PCR, and TCRdb holds only the in-frame ones, with some missing. The sample has approximately 69,000 clones, approximately 89% seen once. The source of the sample is a study of control samples from healthy donors and cancer patients. The sequence was collected from a man in his fifties or sixties with colorectal cancer. The sequenced sample was PBMCs.

The CDR3 loop reads CASSLEGGPTDTQYF. The DNA of the CDR3 is TGTGCCAGCAGCCTAGAGGGAGGACCGACAGATACGCAGTATTTT. The chain uses TRBV11-3 and TRBJ2-3, with D maybe TRBD2 (6 bases). CDR1 is SGHNT, CDR2 YENEEA, per germline. CDR3 length: 15 residues.